The clone carrying this TCR beta chain was seen only a few times. Its antigen is unknown. These donors counted as nominally healthy when sampled, but unrecorded immune exposures were likely. The PCR had 60 Vbeta and 13 Jbeta primers. The protocol was immunoSEQ multiplex PCR, while the TCRdb copy is restricted to in-frame clones and leaves out a portion. Of some 150,000 clones listed, about 85% are singletons. These data are taken from a study of cytomegalovirus exposure and HLA in healthy donors. Study information: Of the donors genotyped, several hundred in all, 65% to 90% fell in the Caucasian-associated ancestry cluster. General study findings and limits: Among CMV-associated TCR beta chains, most appeared HLA-restricted in a later analysis. V- and J-gene trimming of TCR beta was linked (in a later analysis) to a missense DCLRE1C variant.

CDR3 size: 14 residues. The germline V gene encodes CDR1 SEHNR and CDR2 FQNEAQ (reference sequence). With V trimmed by 5 bases and J by 5 bases, 7 bases remained unmatched. The sample taken for sequencing was PBMCs. The rearrangement uses TRBV7-9 and TRBJ1-1; the match to TRBD1 covers 8 bases. The origin of this receptor is a human donor in good health. CDR3 region: CASSPRQGYTEAFF. CDR3 DNA: TGTGCCAGCAGCCCCAGACAGGGGTATACTGAAGCTTTCTTT. Full variable domain (rest looked up from reference TRBV7-9 and TRBJ1-1): DTGVSQNPRHKITKRGQNVTFRCDPISEHNRLYWYRQTLGQGPEFLTYFQNEAQLEKSRLLSDRFSAERPKGSFSTLEIQRTEQGDSAMYLCASSPRQGYTEAFFGQGTRLTVV.